Below, 15 T cell receptor beta chains from the same sample are listed, as sequenced in a study of radiation and T cells in renal cell carcinoma. Time point defined: blood 4 weeks post-SBRT, at nephrectomy. Described treatment: 15 Gy SBRT to primary tumor, nephrectomy 4 weeks later. The table came from immunoSEQ multiplex PCR; TCRdb's copy has only in-frame clones and leaves some out. The table includes about 170,000 clones, 88% detected once. Here the sequenced sample was blood, taken from a patient whose treatment included radiotherapy and nephrectomy. These receptors came from a woman in her 50s with renal cell carcinoma.

This chain connects TRBV6-4 to TRBJ2-3; D is unclear. Trimming cost V 0 bases and J 2 bases, with 12 bases left between them. There are 16 residues in the CDR3. Germline values: CDR1 MRHNA, CDR2 SNTAGT. CDR3 sequence (DNA): TGTGCCAGCAGTGACTCCTGGCGGAGCGACACAGATACGCAGTATTTT. Protein: CASSDSWRSDTDTQYF.

The V gene is TRBV10-3, the J gene TRBJ2-5; TRBD1 agrees at 10 bases. This CDR3 has 14 residues. V dropped 4 bases and J dropped 7; count of bases not matched to a gene: 6. Germline loops: CDR1 ENHRY, CDR2 SYGVKD. The DNA for the CDR3 is TGTGCCATCAGTGGGGACAGGGGAGATGGGACCCAGTACTTC. This encodes CAISGDRGDGTQYF.

This chain links TRBV6-6 with TRBJ1-1, with D perhaps TRBD1 (6 bases). The CDR3 extends over 14 amino acids. Germline lookup yields CDR1 MNHNY and CDR2 SVGAGI (reference sequence). Deletions cut 5 bases from V and 7 bases from J, with 17 bases between. CDR3 DNA sequence: TGTGCCAGCAGTCAAATTAACAGGGAAATTGAAGCTTTCTTT. Translating gives CASSQINREIEAFF.

The chain combines TRBV18 with TRBJ2-2; no clear D. Germline V gene data show CDR1 as KGHSH and CDR2 as LQKENI. The CDR3 runs to 15 residues. V shed 0 bases and J shed 1 base, with 6 bases lying between them. The DNA of the CDR3 is TGTGCCAGCTCACCACCGGTTAGGAACACCGGGGAGCTGTTTTTT. Its protein is CASSPPVRNTGELFF.

The chain combines TRBV19 with TRBJ1-3, with a tentative D call TRBD1 (6 bases). The CDR3 consists of 15 residues. CDR1 and CDR2 (germline): LNHDA, SQIVND (reference sequence). Trimming left V 3 bases short and J 2 bases short, with 11 bases between. In DNA form, the CDR3 reads TGTGCCAGTAGTATGGGGGCGTTTGCTGGAAACACCATATATTTT. Translated, it gives CASSMGAFAGNTIYF.

This clone was observed once. This sequence joins TRBV5-1 and TRBJ1-2; D remains unclear. V dropped 1 base and J dropped 4 bases, with 14 bases sitting between them. The CDR3 sequence is 15 residues long. CDR1 and CDR2 (germline): SGHRS, YFSETQ. CDR3 DNA: TGCGCCAGCAGCTTGTCGACGGCCGCTGTCTATGGCTACACCTTC. It specifies CASSLSTAAVYGYTF.

The genes are TRBV5-1 and TRBJ1-1; D is unresolved. This CDR3 is 12 amino acids long. V lost 7 bases and J 2 bases, leaving 9 bases between the germline ends. Germline V gene sequence: CDR1 SGHRS, CDR2 YFSETQ. CDR3 in amino acids: CASSAENTEAFF. Here the CDR3 DNA reads TGCGCCAGCTCGGCAGAAAACACTGAAGCTTTCTTT.

The chain joins TRBV6-1 to TRBJ1-3; 8 bases are a match to TRBD1. There are 15 residues in the CDR3. The trim removed 3 bases at V and 3 bases at J, leaving 4 bases unmatched. From germline, CDR1 is MNHNS and CDR2 SASEGT. The CDR3 region has the DNA TGTGCCAGCAGTGATCAGGGGGCTGGTGGAAACACCATATATTTT. Translated, it gives CASSDQGAGGNTIYF.

This sequence joins TRBV6-1 and TRBJ2-7, with 11 bases that match TRBD2. V lost 2 bases and J lost 3; bases outside the gene matches: 3. The CDR3 is 15 amino acids. CDR1 and CDR2 from the germline V gene are MNHNS and SASEGT. The CDR3 sequence is CASSETSGGLYEQYF. CDR3 coding DNA: TGTGCCAGCAGTGAAACTAGCGGGGGCCTCTACGAGCAGTACTTC.

The genes are TRBV19 and TRBJ1-3, with TRBD1 identical over 9 bases. The germline gives CDR1 LNHDA, CDR2 SQIVND (reference sequence). The length of the CDR3 is 13 residues. V gave up 10 bases and J gave up 4 bases; unmatched junction bases: 5. CDR3: CATKDRGGNTIYF. The CDR3 DNA sequence: TGTGCCACAAAGGACAGGGGCGGAAACACCATATATTTT.

The V gene is TRBV4-3, the J gene TRBJ2-3; 7 positions match TRBD1. This CDR3 comprises 16 residues. J lost 1 base, V lost 4 bases, and 8 bases had no gene match. Germline V gene lookup returns CDR1 LGHNA and CDR2 YSLEER. The CDR3 bases are TGCGCCAGCAGCCGATGGACAGGAACGGGCACAGATACGCAGTATTTT. This sequence encodes CASSRWTGTGTDTQYF.

The V and J genes are TRBV7-8 and TRBJ2-7; possibly TRBD1 or TRBD2 for D (6 bases each). Germline lookup yields CDR1 SGHVS and CDR2 FQNEAQ. Trimming shortened V by 5 bases and J by 0 bases, and 17 bases separated the two germline ends. The CDR3 sequence is 16 residues long. Written as DNA, the CDR3 is TGTGCCAGCAGCGACCCGGGGGCGGGGAGCTCCTACGAGCAGTACTTC. Its translation is CASSDPGAGSSYEQYF.

This clone came up once. This chain connects TRBV30 to TRBJ1-3; 9 bases line up with TRBD1. V shed 2 bases, J shed 4 bases, and the junction held 9 bases outside the gene matches. Germline CDR1 reads GTSNPN; CDR2 reads SVGIG (reference sequence). The CDR3 length is 16 residues. The CDR3 loop is CAWSLRDRVRGNTIYF. DNA for the CDR3: TGTGCCTGGAGTCTCCGGGACAGGGTGAGGGGAAACACCATATATTTT.

This clone turned up a few times. This sequence joins TRBV7-2 and TRBJ1-4; no reliable D call. The CDR3 extends over 15 amino acids. V was clipped by 5 bases and J by 0 bases, with 10 bases between them. Germline-derived CDR1 and CDR2 are SGHTA and FQGNSA. The CDR3 DNA follows: TGTGCCAGCAGCCCCATATTAACAACTAATGAAAAACTGTTTTTT. It yields the protein CASSPILTTNEKLFF.

This rearrangement joins TRBV6-5 to TRBJ2-7; the D is unclear. The V and J ends lost 5 bases and 2 bases respectively, with 13 bases between them. This CDR3 has 14 residues. Germline-derived CDR1 and CDR2 are MNHEY and SVGAGI. Here the CDR3 DNA reads TGTGCCAGCAGTCCTATGCAAGGGACCTACGAGCAGTACTTC. Translation: CASSPMQGTYEQYF.